This T cell receptor beta chain was identified in a study of CD8 T cells in Susac syndrome. Overall study context: Treatment status at blood draw for the Susac syndrome patients was therapy-naive, corticosteroids, or intravenous immunoglobulin alone.

Sequencing of TCR beta was performed on blood CD8+ T cells and on blood CD4+ T cells. V gave up 10 bases and J gave up 0 bases; unmatched junction bases: 7. CDR1 and CDR2 from the germline V gene are SNHLY and FYNNEI. The CDR3 runs 14 residues. After extraction with the RNeasy kit, about 0.45 to 1 ug of the RNA was reverse transcribed using random hexamers. An immunoSEQ multiplex PCR generated amplified TCR beta CDR3 products spanning 54 Vbeta and 13 Jbeta. TCRdb independently ran MiXCR on the immunoSEQ multiplex PCR reads; one entry per CDR3 protein. The sample yields about 120,000 distinct CDR3 sequences, over 90% seen once.

Sample: CD8+ T cells from PBMCs. This receptor was identified in a human donor with Susac syndrome. J is TRBJ2-5 and V is TRBV2; 8 nucleotides match TRBD1. The CDR3 reads CATRTGTYQETQYF. CDR3 nucleotides: TGTGCCACTAGGACAGGGACGTACCAAGAGACCCAGTACTTC.